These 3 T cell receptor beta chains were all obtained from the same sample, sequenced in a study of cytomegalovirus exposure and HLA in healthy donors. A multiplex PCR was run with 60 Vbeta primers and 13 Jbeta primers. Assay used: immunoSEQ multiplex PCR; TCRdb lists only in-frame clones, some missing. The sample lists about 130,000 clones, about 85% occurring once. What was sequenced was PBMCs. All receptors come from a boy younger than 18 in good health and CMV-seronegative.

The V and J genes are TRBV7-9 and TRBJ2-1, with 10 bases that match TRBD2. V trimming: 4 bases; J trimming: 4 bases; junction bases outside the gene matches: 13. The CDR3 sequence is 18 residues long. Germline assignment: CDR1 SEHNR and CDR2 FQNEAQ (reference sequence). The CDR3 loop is CASSWVAAGGPIYNEQFF. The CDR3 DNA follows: TGTGCCAGCAGCTGGGTGGCAGCGGGAGGGCCAATTTACAATGAGCAGTTCTTC.

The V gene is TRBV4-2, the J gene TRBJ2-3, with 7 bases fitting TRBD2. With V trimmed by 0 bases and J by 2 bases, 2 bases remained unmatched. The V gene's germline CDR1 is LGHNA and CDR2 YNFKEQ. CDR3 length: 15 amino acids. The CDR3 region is CASSQDAGDTDTQYF. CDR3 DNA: TGTGCCAGCAGCCAAGATGCGGGGGACACAGATACGCAGTATTTT.

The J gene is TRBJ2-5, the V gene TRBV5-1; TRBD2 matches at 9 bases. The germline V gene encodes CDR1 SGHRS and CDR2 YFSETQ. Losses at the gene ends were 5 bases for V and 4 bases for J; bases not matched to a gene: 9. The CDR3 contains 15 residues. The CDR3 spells CASSPSSGTSETQYF. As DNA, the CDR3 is TGCGCCAGCAGTCCTTCTAGCGGGACGTCAGAGACCCAGTACTTC.